The 21 T cell receptor beta chains below all came from one sample that was sequenced in a study of shared T cell receptors in the human thymus. Clones were read by immunoSEQ multiplex PCR, and TCRdb kept only the in-frame ones, dropping some. The table includes roughly 500,000 clones, about 84% detected once. These same records also appear under a second study, on human thymus T cells.

The sequenced material came from thymocytes. These receptors came from a boy in the first two years of life with a congenital heart defect.

The V and J genes are TRBV9 and TRBJ2-7, with 15 positions matching TRBD2. Germline CDR1 SGDLS, CDR2 YYNGEE. The V and J ends lost 2 bases and 7 bases, in that order; junction bases with no gene match: 7. This CDR3 is built from 16 residues. The CDR3 spells CASSVGTSGRSGEQYF. The CDR3 DNA reads TGTGCCAGCAGCGTTGGGACTAGCGGGAGGTCAGGAGAGCAGTACTTC.

The CDR3 coding sequence is TGTGCCACACATGACAGGGCCCGAAGGTGCGACGAGCAGTACTTC. Translating it yields CATHDRARRCDEQYF. The J gene is TRBJ2-7, the V gene TRBV19; the match to TRBD1 covers 7 bases. Germline-derived CDR1 and CDR2 are LNHDA and SQIVND (reference sequence). The CDR3 sequence is 15 residues long. Trimming at V came to 10 bases and at J to 5 bases, leaving 17 bases not matched to a gene.

The chain couples TRBV5-1 to TRBJ2-5; weak D call: TRBD2 (6 bases). V lost 6 bases and J 0 bases, leaving 18 bases between the germline ends. This CDR3 is built from 16 residues. Germline loops: CDR1 SGHRS, CDR2 YFSETQ. The DNA for the CDR3 is TGCGCCAGCACCCCCTCCTGGCGGGGCCACCAAGAGACCCAGTACTTC. Its protein is CASTPSWRGHQETQYF.

The genes are TRBV30 and TRBJ2-5; TRBD2 might be the D (5 bases). Germline V gene sequence: CDR1 GTSNPN, CDR2 SVGIG (reference sequence). CDR3 size: 14 residues. V was trimmed by 0 bases and J by 5 bases, leaving 13 bases between them. CDR3 nucleotide sequence: TGTGCCTGGAGTGTACGGCGGCGGGTGGAGACCCAGTACTTC. Translated, it gives CAWSVRRRVETQYF.

The genes are TRBV11-3 and TRBJ1-2, with 8 positions matching TRBD1. Trimming removed 1 base from V and 8 bases from J; junction bases left unmatched: 9. Germline CDR1 and CDR2: SGHNT and YENEEA. The CDR3 extends over 15 amino acids. The CDR3 bases are TGTGCCAGCAGCTTAGGTAGGACAGGGCCTGGGGGCTACACCTTC. It yields the protein CASSLGRTGPGGYTF. Based on the CDR3 plus reference TRBV11-3 and TRBJ1-2, the full variable domain is EAGVVQSPRYKIIEKKQPVAFWCNPISGHNTLYWYLQNLGQGPELLIRYENEEAVDDSQLPKDRFSAERLKGVDSTLKIQPAELGDSAVYLCASSLGRTGPGGYTFGSGTRLTVV.

The rearrangement uses TRBV19 and TRBJ2-7; 9 positions agree with TRBD1. V was clipped by 6 bases and J by 7 bases; unmatched bases: 4. Germline V lookup: CDR1 LNHDA, CDR2 SQIVND (reference sequence). The CDR3 has 12 residues. The CDR3 nucleotides read TGTGCCAGTAGACAGGGGGCGGGAGAGCAGTACTTC. Residues: CASRQGAGEQYF. Variable domain in full (rest from reference TRBV19 and TRBJ2-7): DGGITQSPKYLFRKEGQNVTLSCEQNLNHDAMYWYRQDPGQGLRLIYYSQIVNDFQKGDIAEGYSVSREKKESFPLTVTSAQKNPTAFYLCASRQGAGEQYFGPGTRLTVT.

This chain joins TRBV5-1 and TRBJ2-1; TRBD1 matches at 8 bases. V shed 3 bases, J shed 7 bases, and the junction held 6 bases outside the gene matches. CDR3 length: 14 amino acids. Germline V CDR1 and CDR2: SGHRS, YFSETQ. Here the CDR3 reads CASSSRTGLNEQFF. In nucleotides, the CDR3 is TGCGCCAGCAGCTCAAGGACAGGGTTGAATGAGCAGTTCTTC.

This clone was detected a few times. The rearrangement links TRBV5-6 to TRBJ1-3; no clear D gene. The CDR3 contains 15 residues. In germline, CDR1 is SGHDT, CDR2 YYEEEE. The germline V and J ends were trimmed by 5 bases and 0 bases, with 12 bases remaining between them. Written as DNA, the CDR3 is TGTGCCAGCAGTTCCTCAGCGAGCTCTGGAAACACCATATATTTT. It is translated as CASSSSASSGNTIYF.

This clone was recorded a few times. The chain joins TRBV7-8 to TRBJ2-5, with TRBD1 matching 7 bases. V shed 2 bases, J shed 1 base, and the junction held 10 bases outside the gene matches. Germline CDR1 and CDR2: SGHVS and FQNEAQ. The CDR3 extends over 17 amino acids. CDR3 protein: CASSLRPGHRGQETQYF. In DNA, the CDR3 is TGTGCCAGCAGCTTAAGGCCTGGGCACAGGGGCCAAGAGACCCAGTACTTC.

This clone appeared a few times. V is TRBV12-5 and J is TRBJ2-1; the match to TRBD2 covers 11 bases. The CDR3 has 16 residues. The junction had 12 bases not matched to a gene; V was cut back by 6 bases and J by 8 bases. Per the germline V gene, CDR1 is LGHNT and CDR2 is FRNRAP. Here the CDR3 DNA reads TGTGCTAGTGGCCCCCCGGGGTCGGGACTAGCGGATGAGCAGTTCTTC. Translation: CASGPPGSGLADEQFF. Variable domain in full (rest from reference TRBV12-5 and TRBJ2-1): DARVTQTPRHKVTEMGQEVTMRCQPILGHNTVFWYRQTMMQGLELLAYFRNRAPLDDSGMPKDRFSAEMPDATLATLKIQPSEPRDSAVYFCASGPPGSGLADEQFFGPGTRLTVL.

This chain connects TRBV6-5 to TRBJ1-1, with D tentatively TRBD1 (6 bases). The V end was cut by 5 bases, the J end by 6 bases, with 13 bases between. The CDR3 loop spans 13 amino acids. CDR1 is MNHEY, CDR2 SVGAGI, per germline. The CDR3 DNA reads TGTGCCAGCAGTCCCCCGGGACATCCTGAAGCTTTCTTT. Translation: CASSPPGHPEAFF.

J is TRBJ2-7 and V is TRBV4-3; the D is unclear. From germline, CDR1 is LGHNA and CDR2 YSLEER. The CDR3 sequence is 15 residues long. The V and J ends lost 0 bases and 0 bases respectively, with 9 bases between them. The CDR3 protein is CASSQDPNLSYEQYF. CDR3 in DNA: TGCGCCAGCAGCCAAGACCCTAACCTCTCCTACGAGCAGTACTTC.

This clone appeared once. V and J are TRBV29-1 and TRBJ2-7; D might be TRBD1 (5 bases). The CDR3 has 13 amino acids. With 2 bases removed from V and 3 bases from J, the gap between germline ends came to 11 bases. Germline loops: CDR1 SQVTM, CDR2 ANQGSEA. The CDR3 DNA follows: TGCAGCGTTGAATCCCCAGGGTTCTACGAGCAGTACTTC. It yields the protein CSVESPGFYEQYF.

The chain uses TRBV19 and TRBJ1-5; D might be TRBD1 (5 bases). Trimming shortened V by 3 bases and J by 9 bases, and 9 bases separated the two germline ends. CDR1 is LNHDA, CDR2 SQIVND, per germline (reference sequence). This CDR3 region has 12 residues. CDR3 loop: CASSIGGRPQHF. CDR3 nucleotide sequence: TGTGCCAGTAGTATCGGGGGAAGGCCCCAGCATTTT.

The chain links TRBV7-2 to TRBJ2-7; TRBD2 might be the D (6 bases). Deletions cut 0 bases from V and 0 bases from J, with 15 bases between. Germline V gene data show CDR1 as SGHTA and CDR2 as FQGNSA. The CDR3 consists of 17 residues. CDR3 in amino acids: CASSLARASAGSYEQYF. The CDR3 coding sequence is TGTGCCAGCAGCTTAGCGAGGGCTAGCGCGGGCTCCTACGAGCAGTACTTC.

V and J are TRBV11-3 and TRBJ1-1; 7 bases agree with TRBD1. Trimming removed 5 bases from V and 2 bases from J; junction bases left unmatched: 5. This CDR3 region has 14 residues. Per germline, CDR1 SGHNT and CDR2 YENEEA. In nucleotides, the CDR3 is TGTGCCAGCAGCCCGGGACAGATAAACACTGAAGCTTTCTTT. Its protein is CASSPGQINTEAFF.

The rearrangement joins TRBV5-6 to TRBJ2-7, with TRBD2 matching 12 bases. Trimming removed 1 base from V and 5 bases from J; junction bases left unmatched: 4. The CDR3 is made up of 15 amino acids. CDR1 is SGHDT, CDR2 YYEEEE, per germline. The CDR3 nucleotides read TGTGCCAGCAGCTTGCTAGCGGGAGGGCAACACGAGCAGTACTTC. Its protein is CASSLLAGGQHEQYF.

The chain uses TRBV28 and TRBJ2-1; 10 positions match TRBD2. The CDR3 is made up of 19 amino acids. J lost 0 bases, V lost 4 bases, and 12 bases had no gene match. Germline-derived CDR1 and CDR2 are MDHEN and SYDVKM. The CDR3 sequence: CASSSKTSGWVSSYNEQFF. The CDR3 DNA follows: TGTGCCAGCAGTTCAAAGACTAGCGGGTGGGTAAGCTCCTACAATGAGCAGTTCTTC. The full variable domain, rest sourced from reference TRBV28 and TRBJ2-1, is DVKVTQSSRYLVKRTGEKVFLECVQDMDHENMFWYRQDPGLGLRLIYFSYDVKMKEKGDIPEGYSVSREKKERFSLILESASTNQTSMYLCASSSKTSGWVSSYNEQFFGPGTRLTVL.

V gene TRBV6-5 combines with J gene TRBJ2-5; 11 bases map to TRBD1. The CDR3 is 16 amino acids. Germline V gene data show CDR1 as MNHEY and CDR2 as SVGAGI. The V gene end was trimmed by 2 bases and the J gene end by 4 bases; junction bases not matched to a gene: 6. CDR3 region: CASSYGQGARGETQYF. The CDR3 nucleotides read TGTGCCAGCAGTTACGGACAGGGGGCCAGGGGAGAGACCCAGTACTTC.

This clone has just a few counts. The V gene is TRBV29-1, the J gene TRBJ2-1; D is uncertain. Germline V gene sequence: CDR1 SQVTM, CDR2 ANQGSEA. V was trimmed by 3 bases and J by 7 bases, leaving 10 bases between them. The CDR3 extends over 12 amino acids. The CDR3 spells CSVDLSWNEQFF. The CDR3 DNA sequence: TGCAGCGTTGACCTTAGCTGGAATGAGCAGTTCTTC.

A few counts support this clone. The chain combines TRBV7-3 with TRBJ1-1, with a tentative D call TRBD1 (5 bases). Germline CDR1 reads SGHTA; CDR2 reads FQGTGA. CDR3 length: 14 residues. The V gene lost 1 base and the J gene lost 5 bases, with 11 bases spanning the gap. The CDR3 DNA reads TGTGCCAGCAGCTTAAAGGGGCAGGGAACTGAAGCTTTCTTT. It codes for CASSLKGQGTEAFF.